This T cell receptor beta chain was identified in a study of cytomegalovirus exposure and HLA in healthy donors. Germline CDR1 SQVTM, CDR2 ANQGSEA. V gave up 6 bases and J gave up 4 bases; unmatched junction bases: 7. This CDR3 has 14 amino acids. Both 60 Vbeta primers and 13 Jbeta primers went into the PCR. Profiling relied on immunoSEQ multiplex PCR, and the TCRdb table lists in-frame clones only, not all of them. This sample has around 140,000 clones, with roughly three quarters found just once. The gene calls are TRBV29-1 and TRBJ2-1; 9 bases are a match to TRBD2. Material for sequencing was PBMCs. This TCR was sampled from a woman between 40 and 50 years old in good health and CMV-seronegative. Here the CDR3 DNA reads TGCAGCGTGGTGCTAGCGGGGTCGTACAATGAGCAGTTCTTC. Amino acid sequence: CSVVLAGSYNEQFF.